This T cell receptor beta chain was sequenced during a study of T cell repertoires in cytomegalovirus infection. Across the whole study: Selected CMV epitopes included recently identified HLA-C-restricted ones as well as well-studied HLA-B-restricted ones. It was the public TCR beta signatures that indicated both CMV infection and matching HLA type.

TCRdb called the reads again in MiXCR, with one record for every CDR3 protein. Among some 310,000 distinct CDR3 sequences listed, around 25% were seen once. There are many counts of this clonotype. Antigen specificity is unknown. The CDR3 spans 16 residues. Germline CDR1 is SGHTA and CDR2 is FQGNSA. V was clipped by 2 bases and J by 1 base, with 14 bases between them. The sequence was collected from a human donor in good health (CMV status not recorded). Some clones in this sample may be carry-over from other donors' samples. V usage is TRBV7-2 and J usage is TRBJ2-5; D is unresolved. The material was cultured PBMCs, obtained from culture after CMV antigen stimulation. The CDR3 DNA is TGTGCCAGCAGCTTACGCCGTGGGCTCACCCAAGAGACCCAGTACTTC. Translated, it gives CASSLRRGLTQETQYF.